This T cell receptor beta chain is drawn from a study of T-cell memory formation after mild COVID-19. Study-level information: Largely donor-specific TCR clusters were found.

Germline V gives CDR1 SGHVS, CDR2 FQNEAQ. V was shortened by 3 bases and J by 2 bases, with 8 bases between the two germline ends. The CDR3 is 15 residues long. The study, taken as a whole, reports: Among contracting clones, CD4+ were mainly CM/EM and CD8+ enriched in EMRA. Some responding clones appeared in pre-infection memory, suggesting cross-reactive memory joined.

In its sample, this clonotype was seen many times. As yet, its antigen is unknown. TCRdb independently ran MiXCR on the 5' RACE reads; one entry per CDR3 protein. Among some 150,000 distinct CDR3 sequences listed, approximately 5.7% were seen once. The chain couples TRBV7-8 to TRBJ1-6; D not certain. The receptor was isolated from an adult woman who had mild COVID-19 (a few samples of this study predate the infection). Cell type and time point are not known. Source material: PBMCs or a T cell subset sorted from them (not recorded which). For the CDR3, the DNA is TGTGCCAGCAGCTTTGAGGTAGCCTATAATTCACCCCTCCACTTT. Protein: CASSFEVAYNSPLHF. Variable domain in full (rest from reference TRBV7-8 and TRBJ1-6): GAGVSQSPRYKVAKRGQDVALRCDPISGHVSLFWYQQALGQGPEFLTYFQNEAQLDKSGLPSDRFFAERPEGSVSTLKIQRTQQEDSAVYLCASSFEVAYNSPLHFGNGTRLTVT.